This TCR beta chain was retrieved from a study of CD8 T cells in ankylosing spondylitis. Study outcomes and limitations: Reported data indicate significant enrichment of disease-linked clones within matched ankylosing spondylitis synovial fluid. As for the disease-linked clones, they showed a CD8+ phenotype and occurred at relatively low frequencies in peripheral blood. In synovial fluid and blood from reactive arthritis, some motif variants were previously reported. For ankylosing spondylitis blood, a TCR beta motif of under ten highly homologous variants appeared characteristic.

This CDR3 is 15 amino acids long. V was trimmed by 3 bases and J by 4 bases, leaving 14 bases between them. CDR1 is LGHDT, CDR2 YNNKEL, per germline (reference sequence). Making use of molecular barcodes, quantitative 5'-RACE generated TCR beta libraries. Each CDR3 protein is one row after TCRdb ran MiXCR on the 5' RACE reads. In the table there are 700,000 or so distinct CDR3 sequences, 19% of which are singletons. On this clonotype: Its specificity is unknown.

The clonotype originates from a male donor with ankylosing spondylitis. The sequenced sample consisted of blood, either unsorted or a sorted T cell fraction (not recorded which). The chain couples TRBV3-1 to TRBJ2-3, with D maybe TRBD2 (5 bases). CDR3 region: CASSHPGSAADTQYF. The CDR3 DNA sequence: TGTGCCAGCAGCCACCCGGGGAGCGCAGCAGATACGCAGTATTTT.